The clone carrying this TCR beta chain was seen more than once but under ten times. Its target is unknown. TCRdb's copy holds only in-frame clones and misses some; the assay was immunoSEQ multiplex PCR. The sample lists about 8,200 clones, 85% to 90% occurring once. CDR3 size: 14 residues. Trimming shortened V by 1 base and J by 7 bases, and 13 bases separated the two germline ends. Germline CDR1 LGHNT, CDR2 FRNRAP. This sample was taken from a study of blood T cell dynamics during melanoma immunotherapy. Study overall: Standard first-line treatment here was pembrolizumab or nivolumab plus ipilimumab in metastatic melanoma.

Study outcomes and limitations: It remained unknown if the driving T cell clones were melanoma-specific.

The time point here: week 3, after first cycle of checkpoint inhibitor. Blood was drawn before treatment and at week 3 after checkpoint blockade. Disease control meant complete response, partial response or stable disease at 12 weeks. The clonotype originates from a human donor with melanoma. This specimen was blood, taken from a patient treated with checkpoint blockade. The chain employs TRBV12-5 and TRBJ1-2; possible D gene TRBD1, 5 bases. CDR3 bases: TGTGCTAGTGGTTTGGAAGGTCTCAGGGTTGGCTACACCTTC. Translating it yields CASGLEGLRVGYTF.